The 25 T cell receptor beta chains presented below share a single source sample, sequenced in a study of T cell repertoires in cytomegalovirus infection. TCRdb fed the reads into MiXCR, producing one record per CDR3 protein. The sample contains around 300,000 distinct CDR3 sequences, 25% of which appear only once. Antigens for these TCRs are unknown. Material: cultured PBMCs, obtained from culture after CMV antigen stimulation. The receptors stem from a human donor in good health (CMV status not recorded). Some clones in this sample may be carry-over from other donors' samples.

The table lists this clonotype with many counts. The V call is TRBV7-8, the J call TRBJ1-1; 7 nucleotides align to TRBD1. V gave up 4 bases and J gave up 5 bases; unmatched junction bases: 10. CDR1 and CDR2 (germline): SGHVS, FQNEAQ. This CDR3 contains 15 residues. CDR3 loop: CASSYLTGSRTEAFF. The CDR3, as DNA: TGTGCCAGCAGCTATCTGACAGGGTCTCGTACTGAAGCTTTCTTT.

There are many counts of this clonotype. This chain links TRBV27 with TRBJ1-3, with unresolved D. CDR1 and CDR2 from the germline V gene are MNHEY and SMNVEV (reference sequence). V lost 2 bases and J 0 bases, leaving 5 bases between the germline ends. This CDR3 has 14 residues. The CDR3 bases are TGTGCCAGCAGTTTAGGACCCTCTGGAAACACCATATATTTT. Translating it yields CASSLGPSGNTIYF.

This clonotype came up a few times. V and J are TRBV20-1 and TRBJ2-5, with D possibly called TRBD1 or TRBD2 (6 bases each). CDR1 is DFQATT, CDR2 SNEGSKA, per germline (reference sequence). V was pared by 5 bases and J by 4 bases, with 20 bases between. This CDR3 has 15 amino acids. Here the CDR3 reads CSAHSGTEGGETQYF. The DNA for the CDR3 is TGCAGTGCTCATAGTGGGACGGAGGGGGGAGAGACCCAGTACTTC.

This clonotype was detected only a few times. V usage is TRBV28 and J usage is TRBJ2-2; TRBD1 aligns across 9 bases. Losses at the gene ends were 7 bases for V and 4 bases for J; bases not matched to a gene: 13. Germline V gene data show CDR1 as MDHEN and CDR2 as SYDVKM. The CDR3 is 17 amino acids. The CDR3 coding sequence is TGTGCCAGCACTCTGATCCGGGGACAGGGTGTCACCGGGGAGCTGTTTTTT. It translates to CASTLIRGQGVTGELFF. Full variable domain (rest looked up from reference TRBV28 and TRBJ2-2): DVKVTQSSRYLVKRTGEKVFLECVQDMDHENMFWYRQDPGLGLRLIYFSYDVKMKEKGDIPEGYSVSREKKERFSLILESASTNQTSMYLCASTLIRGQGVTGELFFGEGSRLTVL.

This clonotype was observed at least ten times. The CDR3 is CASSLGTGDTEAFF. Written as DNA, the CDR3 is TGTGCCAGCAGCTTGGGGACAGGGGACACTGAAGCTTTCTTT. The chain uses TRBV5-8 and TRBJ1-1; 9 bases are shared with TRBD1. CDR3 length: 14 amino acids. Germline V CDR1 and CDR2: SGHTS, YDEGEE. Unmatched junction bases numbered 0, after V lost 0 bases and J lost 3 bases.

This clonotype has a handful of counts. The chain links TRBV7-2 to TRBJ2-1; a weak D match, TRBD2 (7 bases). V lost 3 bases and J 10 bases, leaving 13 bases between the germline ends. Germline lookup yields CDR1 SGHTA and CDR2 FQGNSA. The CDR3 totals 13 residues. The CDR3 DNA is TGTGCCAGCAGCTTGGGGGGGGGCGTAGAGCAGTTCTTC. Translating it yields CASSLGGGVEQFF. Based on the CDR3 plus reference TRBV7-2 and TRBJ2-1, the full variable domain is GAGVSQSPSNKVTEKGKDVELRCDPISGHTALYWYRQSLGQGLEFLIYFQGNSAPDKSGLPSDRFSAERTGGSVSTLTIQRTQQEDSAVYLCASSLGGGVEQFFGPGTRLTVL.

This clonotype was found a few times. The J gene is TRBJ2-1, the V gene TRBV14; 13 bases map to TRBD2. The CDR3 covers 16 residues. Germline-derived CDR1 and CDR2 are SGHDN and FVKESK. Germline trimming cut 0 bases from V and 7 bases from J; bases unmatched to any gene: 3. CDR3 nucleotide sequence: TGTGCCAGCAGCCAAGATCTACTAGCGGGAGGGAATGAGCAGTTCTTC. Residues: CASSQDLLAGGNEQFF.

The J gene is TRBJ1-1, the V gene TRBV19, with 8 nucleotides matching TRBD1. Per the germline V gene, CDR1 is LNHDA and CDR2 is SQIVND (reference sequence). J was trimmed by 4 bases and V by 1 base; bases with no gene match: 5. This CDR3 has 15 residues. CDR3 bases: TGTGCCAGTAGTATAGGCGGGACAGGATCCACTGAAGCTTTCTTT. This codes for CASSIGGTGSTEAFF. The entire variable domain, with the rest obtained from reference TRBV19 and TRBJ1-1, is as follows: DGGITQSPKYLFRKEGQNVTLSCEQNLNHDAMYWYRQDPGQGLRLIYYSQIVNDFQKGDIAEGYSVSREKKESFPLTVTSAQKNPTAFYLCASSIGGTGSTEAFFGQGTRLTVV.

This clonotype was detected ten times or more. The rearrangement links TRBV7-2 to TRBJ1-5, with unresolved D. The CDR3 consists of 16 residues. Germline V gene sequence: CDR1 SGHTA, CDR2 FQGNSA. The V end was cut by 9 bases, the J end by 4 bases, with 22 bases between. The CDR3 bases are TGTGCCAGTTCTTTCCGTAATGGGAGGGCGAATCAGCCCCAGCATTTT. This sequence encodes CASSFRNGRANQPQHF.

The CDR3 nucleotides are TGTGCCAGCAGTTACAAGTTAGCGGGCACCGGGGAGCTGTTTTTT. It translates to CASSYKLAGTGELFF. The chain has TRBV6-2 or TRBV6-3 and TRBJ2-2; 7 nucleotides align to TRBD2. J was trimmed by 4 bases and V by 2 bases; bases with no gene match: 4. This CDR3 has 15 amino acids. Germline V gene data show CDR1 as MNHEY and CDR2 as SVGEGT.

The chain combines TRBV7-9 with TRBJ2-1; possible D gene TRBD2, 5 bases. V was clipped by 5 bases and J by 2 bases, with 10 bases between them. CDR3 length equals 14 residues. CDR1 and CDR2 from the germline V gene are SEHNR and FQNEAQ (reference sequence). CDR3 in DNA: TGTGCCAGCAGCCAAAGCGGTACCTACAATGAGCAGTTCTTC. Amino acid sequence: CASSQSGTYNEQFF.

The chain uses TRBV6-2 or TRBV6-3 and TRBJ1-5, with 8 bases matching TRBD1. The germline CDR1 and CDR2 sequences are MNHEY and SVGEGT. This CDR3 comprises 17 residues. After removal of 5 bases from V and 6 bases from J, the junction contained 15 bases not matched to a gene. The CDR3 protein is CASSQQTGAYGSQPQHF. Here the CDR3 DNA reads TGTGCCAGCAGTCAACAGACAGGGGCGTATGGATCTCAGCCCCAGCATTTT.

This clonotype appeared a few times. The V gene is TRBV7-2, the J gene TRBJ2-2; no clear D gene. Germline-derived CDR1 and CDR2 are SGHTA and FQGNSA. With 3 bases removed from V and 0 bases from J, the gap between germline ends came to 8 bases. CDR3 size: 15 residues. The CDR3 sequence: CASSFTSANTGELFF. Here the CDR3 DNA reads TGTGCCAGCAGCTTCACGTCAGCGAACACCGGGGAGCTGTTTTTT.

The chain is built from TRBV23-1 and TRBJ2-3; the D gene is possibly TRBD1 (6 bases). TRBV23-1 carries the ORF label, with uncertain function. The V gene lost 8 bases and the J gene lost 2 bases, with 29 bases spanning the gap. This CDR3 contains 19 residues. The CDR3: CASVNGSEQGRITTDTQYF. The DNA for the CDR3 is TGCGCCAGCGTGAATGGTAGTGAACAGGGCCGAATAACCACAGATACGCAGTATTTT.

This clonotype has just a few counts. This chain connects TRBV5-5 to TRBJ2-1; 13 nucleotides match TRBD2. This CDR3 is built from 17 residues. V dropped 6 bases and J dropped 2; count of bases not matched to a gene: 8. Germline values: CDR1 SGHKS, CDR2 YYEKEE (reference sequence). The CDR3 sequence is CASNPGLAGVTYNEQFF. The CDR3 region has the DNA TGTGCCAGCAACCCTGGACTAGCGGGAGTTACCTACAATGAGCAGTTCTTC.

This clonotype showed up just a few times. The rearrangement uses TRBV4-1 and TRBJ1-4; 7 positions agree with TRBD1. There are 15 residues in the CDR3. V lost 1 base to trimming and J lost 8 bases; unmatched junction nucleotides: 7. Germline loops: CDR1 MGHRA, CDR2 YSYEKL. The CDR3 protein is CASSQVRQGMEKLFF. The CDR3 DNA follows: TGCGCCAGCAGCCAAGTTCGACAGGGCATGGAAAAACTGTTTTTT.

There are a few counts of this clonotype. The chain has TRBV11-3 and TRBJ2-7; D unresolved. This CDR3 region has 18 residues. CDR1 is SGHNT, CDR2 YENEEA, per germline. Trimming took off 5 bases at V and 4 bases at J, with 27 bases between the two ends. In DNA form, the CDR3 reads TGTGCCAGCAGCGGAGTTCGGTCAGGACCCACTTGGCTATACGAGCAGTACGTC. Translating it yields CASSGVRSGPTWLYEQYV.

This clonotype was observed once. The chain employs TRBV19 and TRBJ2-3; a possible D gene is TRBD2 (6 bases). The CDR3 runs 15 residues. Germline V lookup: CDR1 LNHDA, CDR2 SQIVND (reference sequence). Trimming took 7 bases from V and 0 from J, leaving 14 bases between them. The CDR3: CASNPGLLSTDTQYF. CDR3 in DNA: TGTGCCAGTAACCCGGGACTCCTAAGCACAGATACGCAGTATTTT.

The chain employs TRBV6-2 or TRBV6-3 and TRBJ2-3, with 14 bases lining up with TRBD2. Losses at the gene ends were 0 bases for V and 3 bases for J; bases not matched to a gene: 5. The CDR3 totals 18 residues. CDR1 is MNHEY, CDR2 SVGEGT, per germline. The chain's CDR3 is CASSYSGLAGAFTDTQYF. CDR3 in DNA: TGTGCCAGCAGTTACTCGGGACTAGCGGGAGCGTTTACAGATACGCAGTATTTT.

This clonotype was detected ten times or more. The V and J genes are TRBV7-6 and TRBJ2-1; D not resolved. Trimming cost V 5 bases and J 6 bases, with 20 bases left between them. Germline CDR1 SGHVS, CDR2 FNYEAQ. The CDR3 covers 16 residues. The CDR3 loop reads CASSGGRLLRTNEQFF. The CDR3 DNA reads TGTGCCAGCAGCGGTGGCCGGCTCCTGAGAACCAATGAGCAGTTCTTC.

Comment on this clonotype: The junction departs from the called germline gene at one end, perhaps through a read error. The chain is built from TRBV7-2 and TRBJ2-3, with D possibly being TRBD2 (5 bases). This CDR3 is built from 13 residues. CDR1 is SGHTA and CDR2 is FQGNSA in the germline V gene. The CDR3 region has the DNA TGTGCCAGCCATCGGGAAAGCATAGATACGCAGTATTTT. It specifies CASHRESIDTQYF.

The rearrangement uses TRBV12-3 or TRBV12-4 and TRBJ1-1; maybe TRBD1 (6 bases). V was shortened by 3 bases and J by 8 bases, with 10 bases between the two germline ends. The CDR3 spans 12 residues. CDR3 sequence (DNA): TGTGCCAGCAGTTTGGGGGGCGTCGAAGCTTTCTTT. The encoded protein is CASSLGGVEAFF.

In this sample, this clonotype turned up a few times. The chain uses TRBV6-1 and TRBJ2-7; either TRBD1 or TRBD2 may supply D (6 bases each). CDR1 is MNHNS, CDR2 SASEGT, per germline. V was pared by 6 bases and J by 7 bases, with 16 bases between. This CDR3 spans 13 amino acids. The CDR3 coding sequence is TGTGCCAGCAGCCAATCAGGGGCGGGGGAGCAGTACTTC. Its translation: CASSQSGAGEQYF.

This clonotype was found a few times. The V call is TRBV4-1, the J call TRBJ1-2, with D hard to call. The CDR3 consists of 13 residues. V lost 4 bases and J 8 bases, leaving 14 bases between the germline ends. Germline CDR1 MGHRA, CDR2 YSYEKL. This chain's CDR3 is CASSPTRVEGYTF. The CDR3 DNA reads as TGCGCCAGCAGCCCTACACGGGTTGAGGGCTACACCTTC.

This clonotype was detected a few times. The CDR3 DNA reads as TGTGCCAGCAGCCAAGACCTACCGAGCTTGCCAGATACGCAGTATTTT. Translation gives CASSQDLPSLPDTQYF. The chain couples TRBV3-1 to TRBJ2-3; D is unresolved. CDR1 is LGHDT, CDR2 YNNKEL, per germline (reference sequence). The CDR3 runs 16 residues. Trimming removed 0 bases at V and 4 bases at J, with 14 bases between.